This T cell receptor beta chain was profiled in a study of T cells expressing NK-cell markers. Study overall: Just one sequenced donor of eight was HCMV-seronegative, while seven were seropositive. Broader study findings: In several donors, these clonotypes also led the CD3+CD56-NKG2C+ fraction. Dominant NKG2C+ clonotypes made up about 1.0-7.5% of CD8+ T cells in 5 or 6 donors.

A remark on this clonotype: Antigen unknown.

CDR1 and CDR2 (germline): MNHEY, SMNVEV (reference sequence). This CDR3 has 14 residues. It was by 5'RACE template switching with UMIs that TCR beta cDNA was made. TCRdb reprocessed the 5' RACE reads, with one entry per CDR3 protein and no DNA. The sample shows 500,000 to 600,000 distinct CDR3 sequences, and roughly 3.4% sits with its ten largest clones. V usage is TRBV27 and J usage is TRBJ1-1; TCRdb calls TRBD1, which cannot be checked without DNA. The sequence was obtained from a man between 18 and 29 years old in good health. The specimen was blood T cells: a sorted CD56 or NKG2C T cell subset, CD4+ or CD8+ T cells, or bulk PBMC T cells (not recorded which). The CDR3 sequence: CASSLYVGHTEAFF.